The 25 T cell receptor beta chains presented below share a single source sample, sequenced in a study of Graves' ophthalmopathy and Graves' hyperthyroidism. The TCR beta CDR3 regions underwent amplification from RNA transcripts. After a first-round RT-PCR with HTBI primers, a second-round multiplex PCR was run. MiXCR, applied by TCRdb to the multiplex PCR reads, yields one record per CDR3 protein. Among about 180,000 distinct CDR3 sequences listed, about 40% were seen once. Input material: peripheral blood. The receptors derive from a woman aged 40-49 years with Graves' ophthalmopathy.

This clonotype was recorded at least ten times. This chain links TRBV9 with TRBJ1-1; D is possibly TRBD1 (5 bases). V was cut by 3 bases and J by 2 bases, with 20 bases left in between. Germline V gene sequence: CDR1 SGDLS, CDR2 YYNGEE. The CDR3 is 17 residues long. CDR3 sequence reads: CASSAKSSGPGNTEAFF. CDR3 nucleotide sequence: TGTGCCAGCAGCGCGAAGAGCTCAGGGCCGGGAAACACTGAAGCTTTCTTT. Filled out from reference TRBV9 and TRBJ1-1, the complete variable domain reads DSGVTQTPKHLITATGQRVTLRCSPRSGDLSVYWYQQSLDQGLQFLIQYYNGEERAKGNILERFSAQQFPDLHSELNLSSLELGDSALYFCASSAKSSGPGNTEAFFGQGTRLTVV.

This clonotype was seen at least ten times. The genes are TRBV30 and TRBJ1-5; D perhaps matches TRBD1 (6 bases). Trimming took 0 bases from V and 6 from J, leaving 12 bases between them. Germline V CDR1 and CDR2: GTSNPN, SVGIG (reference sequence). The CDR3 covers 14 residues. CDR3 bases: TGTGCCTGGAGTGTATCAGGGGCTAGTCAGCCCCAGCATTTT. Translation gives CAWSVSGASQPQHF.

The chain carries TRBV7-3 and TRBJ1-2; D uncertain. The CDR3 is 16 amino acids. Germline V gives CDR1 SGHTA, CDR2 FQGTGA. V lost 0 bases to trimming and J lost 0 bases, with 11 bases between them. Written as DNA, the CDR3 is TGTGCCAGCAGCTTAACTTCGGGCAGGTCTAACTATGGCTACACCTTC. Amino acids: CASSLTSGRSNYGYTF.

This clonotype was seen just once. The chain combines TRBV20-1 with TRBJ1-1, with 7 bases aligning to TRBD1. CDR3 length: 13 amino acids. The germline V gene has CDR1 DFQATT and CDR2 SNEGSKA (reference sequence). After removal of 2 bases from V and 2 bases from J, the junction contained 2 bases not matched to a gene. The CDR3 nucleotides read TGCAGTGCTAGATACAGGGGAAACACTGAAGCTTTCTTT. Translating gives CSARYRGNTEAFF.

The V call is TRBV2, the J call TRBJ1-1, with D unclear. CDR1 and CDR2 (germline): SNHLY, FYNNEI. Trimming cost V 7 bases and J 0 bases, with 9 bases left between them. CDR3 length equals 13 residues. Here the CDR3 reads CASTYGLNTEAFF. The DNA for the CDR3 is TGTGCCAGCACGTACGGTTTGAACACTGAAGCTTTCTTT. Full variable domain (outside the CDR3, taken from reference TRBV2 and TRBJ1-1): EPEVTQTPSHQVTQMGQEVILRCVPISNHLYFYWYRQILGQKVEFLVSFYNNEISEKSEIFDDQFSVERPDGSNFTLKIRSTKLEDSAMYFCASTYGLNTEAFFGQGTRLTVV.

At least ten counts were recorded for this clonotype. The rearrangement links TRBV27 to TRBJ2-3; the D gene could be TRBD1 or TRBD2 (5 bases each). Germline V CDR1 and CDR2: MNHEY, SMNVEV (reference sequence). There are 15 residues in the CDR3. Deletions cut 3 bases from V and 8 bases from J, with 18 bases between. The CDR3 sequence: CASSLGTNLLGTQYF. DNA of the CDR3: TGTGCCAGCAGTTTGGGGACCAATCTATTGGGTACGCAGTATTTT.

This clonotype was recorded at least ten times. The rearrangement links TRBV4-3 to TRBJ1-2; 7 bases are shared with TRBD1. Germline V gene sequence: CDR1 LGHNA, CDR2 YSLEER. J gave up 3 bases and V 1 base, and 8 bases lay outside the gene matches. The CDR3 runs 16 residues. As DNA, the CDR3 is TGCGCCAGCAGCCAAGCCTTATGGACAGGAGACTATGGCTACACCTTC. The encoded protein is CASSQALWTGDYGYTF.

This clonotype was detected ten times or more. The chain links TRBV11-2 to TRBJ1-5; 7 bases match TRBD1. The CDR3 extends over 16 amino acids. Germline V gene data show CDR1 as SGHAT and CDR2 as FQNNGV. V shed 5 bases and J 5 bases; nucleotides not matched to a gene: 12. The CDR3 loop is CASSRGGGQGDQPQHF. The CDR3 DNA follows: TGTGCCAGCAGCAGAGGCGGTGGGCAGGGGGATCAGCCCCAGCATTTT.

This clonotype was counted at least ten times. The chain has TRBV4-1 and TRBJ1-1, with 8 bases identical to TRBD1. The CDR3 consists of 16 residues. V dropped 2 bases and J dropped 3; count of bases not matched to a gene: 8. Per germline, CDR1 MGHRA and CDR2 YSYEKL. Here the CDR3 DNA reads TGCGCCAGCAGCCAACTCGACAGGGGACCGTACACTGAAGCTTTCTTT. Protein product: CASSQLDRGPYTEAFF.

There are many counts of this clonotype. The genes are TRBV28 and TRBJ1-2, with 9 positions matching TRBD1. In germline, CDR1 is MDHEN, CDR2 SYDVKM. The J segment lost 7 bases and the V segment lost 2 bases, leaving 5 bases of the junction unmatched. The CDR3 has 14 residues. In DNA form, the CDR3 reads TGTGCCAGCAGTTTACCCGGGACAGGGTCTGGCTACACCTTC. Its protein product is CASSLPGTGSGYTF.

The V gene is TRBV6-5, the J gene TRBJ1-6; D is ambiguous. This CDR3 is built from 15 residues. The ends were cut back, 5 bases at V and 4 bases at J, with 12 bases in the middle. Germline V gene sequence: CDR1 MNHEY, CDR2 SVGAGI. CDR3 protein: CASSTRTGYNSPLHF. The CDR3 DNA sequence: TGTGCCAGCAGTACTCGGACCGGATATAATTCACCCCTCCACTTT.

The J gene is TRBJ2-7, the V gene TRBV12-3 or TRBV12-4; 10 nucleotides align to TRBD2. J was trimmed by 2 bases and V by 6 bases; bases with no gene match: 4. This CDR3 is 14 amino acids long. CDR3 loop: CASSRTSGAYEQYF. The CDR3 region has the DNA TGTGCCAGCAGCCGGACTAGCGGTGCCTACGAGCAGTACTTC.

This clonotype was seen a handful of times. The V gene is TRBV6-1, the J gene TRBJ1-6; D gene unclear. Germline-derived CDR1 and CDR2 are MNHNS and SASEGT. The CDR3 length is 12 residues. Trimming left V 5 bases short and J 7 bases short, with 6 bases between. DNA for the CDR3: TGTGCCAGCAGTTATAGGAATTCACCCCTCCACTTT. Translating gives CASSYRNSPLHF.

This clonotype was recorded at least ten times. The chain uses TRBV3-1 and TRBJ2-4, with D tentatively TRBD1 (6 bases). CDR3 length: 17 amino acids. V was cut by 4 bases and J by 0 bases, with 16 bases left in between. The germline V gene has CDR1 LGHDT and CDR2 YNNKEL (reference sequence). CDR3: CASSRTPDSVAKNIQYF. CDR3 bases: TGTGCCAGCAGCCGTACTCCGGACAGCGTAGCCAAAAACATTCAGTACTTC.

The chain links TRBV6-2 or TRBV6-3 to TRBJ2-5; 12 nucleotides align to TRBD2. There are 15 residues in the CDR3. Trimming took 5 bases from V and 2 from J; bases not matched to a gene: 3. Germline CDR1 and CDR2: MNHEY and SVGEGT. The CDR3: CASSQTSGGQETQYF. In nucleotides, the CDR3 is TGTGCCAGCAGTCAAACTAGCGGGGGGCAAGAGACCCAGTACTTC.

This clonotype was counted many times. A read error may be the cause here, since a much bigger clone is one base away. The chain has TRBV2 and TRBJ2-5; D unclear. Germline-derived CDR1 and CDR2 are SNHLY and FYNNEI. There are 12 residues in the CDR3. Written as DNA, the CDR3 is TGTGCCAGCAGTAGCTTATCAGAGACCCGGTACTTC. Amino acids: CASSSLSETRYF.

This clonotype was detected ten times or more. The V call is TRBV7-2, the J call TRBJ2-6; no clear D. The germline CDR1 and CDR2 sequences are SGHTA and FQGNSA. The ends were cut back, 7 bases at V and 4 bases at J, with 14 bases in the middle. This CDR3 contains 15 residues. The CDR3 spells CASNANRLGANVLTF. CDR3 coding DNA: TGTGCCAGCAACGCGAACCGGTTGGGGGCCAACGTCCTGACTTTC.

This clonotype was seen many times. The V and J genes are TRBV27 and TRBJ2-5; TRBD2 is a possible D gene (5 bases). Germline V gene lookup returns CDR1 MNHEY and CDR2 SMNVEV (reference sequence). The CDR3 spans 14 residues. V gave up 2 bases and J gave up 5 bases, with 12 bases separating them. The CDR3 spells CASSLRTPGETQYF. The CDR3 bases are TGTGCCAGCAGTTTACGGACTCCCGGGGAGACCCAGTACTTC.

This clonotype occurred many times. V and J are TRBV7-2 and TRBJ2-2, with D perhaps matching TRBD2 (6 bases). V was cut by 1 base and J by 5 bases, with 11 bases left in between. This CDR3 is built from 15 residues. CDR1 and CDR2 from the germline V gene are SGHTA and FQGNSA. CDR3 DNA sequence: TGTGCCAGCAGCTTAGTTCAGGGAGGAACCGGGGAGCTGTTTTTT. This encodes CASSLVQGGTGELFF.

This clonotype has at least ten counts. This chain links TRBV5-1 with TRBJ2-7; D unresolved. Germline lookup yields CDR1 SGHRS and CDR2 YFSETQ. There are 9 residues in the CDR3. Trimming took off 3 bases at V and 6 bases at J, with 1 base between the two ends. In DNA, the CDR3 is TGCGCCAGCAGCTCCGAGCAGTACTTC. Translation gives CASSSEQYF. The full variable domain, with the rest looked up from reference TRBV5-1 and TRBJ2-7, is KAGVTQTPRYLIKTRGQQVTLSCSPISGHRSVSWYQQTPGQGLQFLFEYFSETQRNKGNFPGRFSGRQFSNSRSEMNVSTLELGDSALYLCASSSEQYFGPGTRLTVT.

V gene TRBV6-5 combines with J gene TRBJ2-2, with a possible D match to TRBD2 (6 bases). This CDR3 has 14 amino acids. Trimming removed 4 bases from V and 4 bases from J, with 10 bases in between. CDR1 MNHEY and CDR2 SVGAGI come from the germline V gene. CDR3 residues: CASSWSGVTGELFF. CDR3 nucleotide sequence: TGTGCCAGCAGTTGGTCGGGGGTCACCGGGGAGCTGTTTTTT.

The chain joins TRBV28 to TRBJ2-5; 10 bases are a match to TRBD1. The CDR3 runs 16 residues. V was pared by 4 bases and J by 4 bases, with 9 bases of the junction left unmatched. Germline assignment: CDR1 MDHEN and CDR2 SYDVKM. The CDR3 reads CASSYPGQGGVETQYF. The CDR3, as DNA: TGTGCCAGCAGTTACCCAGGACAGGGGGGGGTAGAGACCCAGTACTTC.

The sample holds many counts of this clonotype. The CDR3 DNA reads as TGCAGTGCTAGAGTGGGGGACACTGAAGCTTTCTTT. Translating it yields CSARVGDTEAFF. The gene calls are TRBV20-1 and TRBJ1-1; perhaps TRBD1 as D (5 bases). The CDR3 spans 12 residues. Per germline, CDR1 DFQATT and CDR2 SNEGSKA (reference sequence). The V end was cut by 1 base, the J end by 3 bases, with 6 bases between.

The genes are TRBV28 and TRBJ2-5; 7 nucleotides agree with TRBD2. V trimming: 5 bases; J trimming: 7 bases; junction bases outside the gene matches: 10. CDR3 length equals 14 residues. Per the germline V gene, CDR1 is MDHEN and CDR2 is SYDVKM. Here the CDR3 reads CASSPALAEATQYF. The CDR3 DNA sequence: TGTGCCAGCAGTCCCGCGCTAGCGGAGGCGACCCAGTACTTC. Full variable domain (missing parts from reference TRBV28 and TRBJ2-5): DVKVTQSSRYLVKRTGEKVFLECVQDMDHENMFWYRQDPGLGLRLIYFSYDVKMKEKGDIPEGYSVSREKKERFSLILESASTNQTSMYLCASSPALAEATQYFGPGTRLLVL.

This clonotype was recorded many times. The rearrangement links TRBV6-6 to TRBJ1-2; maybe TRBD1 (5 bases). Trimming took 2 bases from V and 8 from J, leaving 9 bases between them. The CDR3 totals 12 residues. The germline V gene has CDR1 MNHNY and CDR2 SVGAGI (reference sequence). CDR3 residues: CASSYGAGGYTF. The DNA of the CDR3 is TGTGCCAGCAGTTACGGGGCGGGGGGCTACACCTTC.